The rows below give T cell receptor beta chains drawn from one sample of a study of T cell responses to AZD1222 COVID-19 vaccine. TCRdb's copy holds only in-frame clones and misses some; the assay was immunoSEQ multiplex PCR. The sample holds just under 95,000 clones; 65% to 90% are singletons and the top ten take 10% to 13%. This sample comprised peripheral blood, obtained on day 0 of AZD1222 vaccination. These receptors all stem from an adult in good health. CDR3s include the opening cysteine and the closing phenylalanine or tryptophan. The D gene is left open where the match is weak. Size is stated for part of the rows, as once, few or many counts, or as a class when the clone is expanded.

clone_size	d_call	v_call	j_call	cdr3_nt	cdr3_aa
.	TRBD2	TRBV19	TRBJ2-1	TGTGCCAGTAGTAAAGATGCAACTAGCGGGGGGGCCGTTGGTGAGCAGTTCTTC	CASSKDATSGGAVGEQFF
.	TRBD1	TRBV7-9	TRBJ1-2	TGTGCCAGCAGCCCACCAGGGGGCGCACACTATGGCTACACCTTC	CASSPPGGAHYGYTF
.	TRBD1	TRBV18	TRBJ2-2	TGTGCCAGCTCACCACTGAGGACAGGAGACACCGGGGAGCTGTTTTTT	CASSPLRTGDTGELFF
.	.	TRBV18	TRBJ1-6	TGTGCCAGCTCATTGGACGGTTTTAATTCACCCCTCCACTTT	CASSLDGFNSPLHF
.	TRBD2	TRBV7-3	TRBJ2-1	TGTGCCAGCAGCCCGTCTACTAGCGGGAGATTGAATGAGCAGTTCTTC	CASSPSTSGRLNEQFF
.	.	TRBV7-9	TRBJ1-1	TGTGCCAGCAGCAAGGACCTTTCTTTGGCTGAAGCTTTCTTT	CASSKDLSLAEAFF
.	.	TRBV11-2	TRBJ1-1	TGTGCCAGCAGCTGGACGGGCCTAGGAGACACTGAAGCTTTCTTT	CASSWTGLGDTEAFF
.	TRBD2	TRBV7-2	TRBJ2-7	TGTGCCAGCAGCTCGGGACTAGCGAACTACGAGCAGTACTTC	CASSSGLANYEQYF
.	TRBD1	TRBV6-1	TRBJ2-1	TGTGCCAGCAGTGAAGGGCGACAGGGGGTCAATGAGCAGTTCTTC	CASSEGRQGVNEQFF
.	.	TRBV3-1/TRBV3-2	TRBJ1-5	TGTGCCAGCAGCCAAGATGGGGGGGGAGTTCGCCAGCCCCAGCATTTT	CASSQDGGGVRQPQHF
.	TRBD2	TRBV20-1	TRBJ2-1	TGCAGTGCTAGTCCGACGGGAGGGCCTCGGAATGAGCAGTTCTTC	CSASPTGGPRNEQFF
.	.	TRBV12-5	TRBJ1-3	TGTGCTAGTGGGGAGGGACCATACTCTGGAAACACCATATATTTT	CASGEGPYSGNTIYF
.	.	TRBV4-1	TRBJ1-2	TGCGCCAGCAGCCAACCGCAGGGAGCACTATATGGCTACACCTTC	CASSQPQGALYGYTF
once	TRBD1	TRBV6-6	TRBJ1-2	TGTGCCAGCAGGAGGGACAGGGGTGGCACCTTC	CASRRDRGGTF
.	TRBD1	TRBV4-2	TRBJ1-1	TGTGCCAGCAGCCAAGGCCGGGACAGGGAAGCTTTCTTT	CASSQGRDREAFF